The rows below give T cell receptor beta chains drawn from one sample of a study of blood T cell repertoires in COVID-19. Assay: immunoSEQ multiplex PCR; the TCRdb copy retains only in-frame clones and omits some. The table shows roughly 99,000 clones, with approximately 88% occurring only once. Sequencing was carried out using peripheral blood. The receptors originated from a man between 45 and 60 years old with active or convalescent COVID-19. CDR3s leave out the opening cysteine and the closing phenylalanine or tryptophan.

TRBV5-6	ASSLVRISGRFSYNEQF
TRBV4-3	ASSQYNRGDYEQY
TRBV12-3/TRBV12-4	ASSLTGDQPQH
TRBV30	AWSVEGPDTQY
TRBV15	ATSRGQGATEAF
TRBV5-1	ASSLQGENEPNQPQH
TRBV30	AWSVITSASGMVNEQF
TRBV3-1/TRBV3-2	ASSQDLGVLSYEQY
TRBV11-3	ASSAQTGTHSEQY
TRBV6-5	ASGPGLASETQY
TRBV7-9	ASSFQRELTEQF
TRBV19	ASRAGRNYGYT
TRBV9	ASSVEGQGAYEQY
TRBV25-1	ASSDWGTGAGYT
TRBV11-2	ASSLFWSSGNTIY
TRBV19	ASSTQRGPYEQY
TRBV3-1/TRBV3-2	ASSRQGGMDAGELF
TRBV18	ASSPREGSNEQF
TRBV2	ASSEVLAGIGNTQY
TRBV6-6	ASSGRLAGNTGELF
TRBV2	ASSFQQGRDTEAF
TRBV6-5	ASSGGTGADQPQH
TRBV30	AWSHDRRIYEQY
TRBV7-9	ASSLWGGNQPQH
TRBV2	ASSLGGSNQPQH
TRBV6-6	ASTMTGIGNQPQH
TRBV10-3	AITNPTGTEAF
TRBV28	ASITLWQGGEQF
TRBV27	ASSRRAPGQVGNTIY
TRBV6-2/TRBV6-3	ASSDRGAWSTDTQY
TRBV14	ASRRLAGGTGELF
TRBV12-3/TRBV12-4	ASSLAGGLEQF
TRBV15	ATMFANTGELF
TRBV30	ALRLTGGYNEQF
TRBV5-1	ASSSGTLNTEAF
TRBV28	ASIGGGGTGELF
TRBV9	ASRSGTGADTQY
TRBV28	ASSLRGAEAF
TRBV4-1	ASSQDGWARVESPLH
TRBV10-3	AISVLGQNTGELF
TRBV19	ASTGGDYSYNEQF
TRBV10-2	ASRGTAKNIQY
TRBV18	ASSPSTGGRETQY
TRBV19	ASSTLHRGQEKKLF
TRBV29-1	SVESGGGTEAF
TRBV2	ASLPTGGTEAF
TRBV3-1/TRBV3-2	ASSQDRNQPQH
TRBV27	ASSPTGPVEKLF
TRBV28	ASSVTQDHGQPQH
TRBV6-1	ASSEPGGLGSPLH
TRBV5-4	ASSLFGIGNQPQH